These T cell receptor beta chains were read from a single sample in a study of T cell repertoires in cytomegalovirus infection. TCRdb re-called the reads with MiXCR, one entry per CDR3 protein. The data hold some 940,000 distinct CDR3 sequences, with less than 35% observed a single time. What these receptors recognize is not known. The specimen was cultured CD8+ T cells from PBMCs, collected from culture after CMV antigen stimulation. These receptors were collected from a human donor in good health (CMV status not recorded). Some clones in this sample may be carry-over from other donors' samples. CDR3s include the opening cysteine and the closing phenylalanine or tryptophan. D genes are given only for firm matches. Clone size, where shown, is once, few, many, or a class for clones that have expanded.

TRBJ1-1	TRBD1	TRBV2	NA	TGTGCCAGCAGTCCTAATTTGCAGGGGGACACTGAAGCTTTCTTT	CASSPNLQGDTEAFF
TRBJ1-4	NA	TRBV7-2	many	TGTGCCAGCAGCTTCCCTCCCGACAGGCATGATGAAAAACTGTTTTTT	CASSFPPDRHDEKLFF
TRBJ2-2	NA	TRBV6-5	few	TGTGCCAGCAGTTACTCGATCGGGGTTACCGGGGAGCTGTTTTTT	CASSYSIGVTGELFF
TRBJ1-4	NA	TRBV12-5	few	TGTGCTAGTGGTTTGGGTTTGACAGAAGATAATGAAAAACTGTTTTTT	CASGLGLTEDNEKLFF
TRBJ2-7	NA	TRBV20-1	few	TGCAGTGCTAGCAACCGGGGGATGGACGAGCAGTACTTC	CSASNRGMDEQYF
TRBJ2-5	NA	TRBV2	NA	TGTGCCACCTCGGGACACCGCCGAGAGACCCAGTACTTC	CATSGHRRETQYF
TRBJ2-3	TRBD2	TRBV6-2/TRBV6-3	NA	TGTGCCAGCAGTTATCCGACTAGCAGGGCCAGCACAGATACGCAGTATTTT	CASSYPTSRASTDTQYF
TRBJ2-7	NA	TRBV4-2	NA	TGTGCCAGCAGCCAAGATGATGGAAAGCCGTACGAGCAGTACTTC	CASSQDDGKPYEQYF
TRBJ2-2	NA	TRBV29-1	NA	TGCAGCGTTGAGTACTCGAACACCGGGGAGCTGTTTTTT	CSVEYSNTGELFF
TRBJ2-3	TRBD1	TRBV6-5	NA	TGTGCCAGCAGTTATGAGAGGACAGGGTCCCTCACAGATACGCAGTATTTT	CASSYERTGSLTDTQYF
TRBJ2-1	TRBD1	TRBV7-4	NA	TGTGCCAGCAGCTTAGGACAGGGGAGCGTTGAGCAGTTCTTC	CASSLGQGSVEQFF
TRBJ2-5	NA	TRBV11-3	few	TGTGCCAGCAGCTCCCACGACCAAGAGACCCAGTACTTC	CASSSHDQETQYF
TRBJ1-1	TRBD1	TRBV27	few	TGTGCCAGCAGTCCCTCCACAGGGGAGACAGCCACTGAAGCTTTCTTT	CASSPSTGETATEAFF
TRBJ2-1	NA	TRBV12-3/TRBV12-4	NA	TGTGCCAGCAGCATAGCCAGGCCAGAGCAGTTCTTC	CASSIARPEQFF
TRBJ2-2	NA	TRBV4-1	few	TGCGCCAGCAGCCCTCCGGGATCGAGTAGCGGGGAGCTGTTTTTT	CASSPPGSSSGELFF
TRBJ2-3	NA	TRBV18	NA	TGTGCCAGCTCACCCTCGACCTCAGATACGCAGTATTTT	CASSPSTSDTQYF
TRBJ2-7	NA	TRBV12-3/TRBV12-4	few	TGTGCCAGCAGTTTTTCGAAAAACCCGGACAGAAACTTACCCTACGAGCAGTACTTC	CASSFSKNPDRNLPYEQYF
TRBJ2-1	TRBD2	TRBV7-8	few	TGTGCCAGCAGCTTCAGGACTAGCGGGGGCCCATCCTACAATGAGCAGTTCTTC	CASSFRTSGGPSYNEQFF
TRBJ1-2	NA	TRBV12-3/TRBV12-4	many	TGTGCCAGCAGTTTCGATGGGGCGGGGTATGGCTACACCTTC	CASSFDGAGYGYTF
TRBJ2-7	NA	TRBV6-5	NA	TGTGCCAGCAGTTACTCGACTGCAGGGTATTACGAGCAGTACTTC	CASSYSTAGYYEQYF
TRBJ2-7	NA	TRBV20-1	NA	TGCAGTGCTAGAAGGGACGGAAGCTCCTACGAGCAGTACTTC	CSARRDGSSYEQYF
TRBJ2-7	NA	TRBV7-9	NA	TGTGCCAGCAGCTTAGAGTGGGGTTACGAGCAGTACTTC	CASSLEWGYEQYF
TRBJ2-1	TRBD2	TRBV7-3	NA	TGTGCCAGCAGCCGGCAAGAGCGGGGGGGCCATAATGAGCAGTTCTTC	CASSRQERGGHNEQFF
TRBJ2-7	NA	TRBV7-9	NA	TGTGCCAGCAGCTTAGCTCGAATCGGCTCTAACGAGCAGTACTTC	CASSLARIGSNEQYF
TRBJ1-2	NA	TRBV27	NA	TGTGCCAGCAGTTCCGGGGCCAGAGAGGGCTACACCTTC	CASSSGAREGYTF
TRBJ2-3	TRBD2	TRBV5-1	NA	TGCGCCAGCAGCTCTCCCCCGGGAAGAATAAATTGGCGGGGGGCAGATACGCAGTATTTT	CASSSPPGRINWRGADTQYF
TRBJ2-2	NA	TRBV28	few	TGTGCCAGCAGTTTATCGGGGGGCAGCGCCGGGGAGCTGTTTTTT	CASSLSGGSAGELFF
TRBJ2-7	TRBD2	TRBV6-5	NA	TGTGCCAGCAGTTACGGACTAGTGGGAGGAGAGCAGTACTTC	CASSYGLVGGEQYF